The text below deals with one TCR beta chain. The antigen it binds to is not known. The input lacks base qualities; no much larger clone sits a single base away. This record belongs to a study of T cells in Graves' hyperthyroidism and ophthalmopathy (dated by TCRdb to between 2018 and 2021). Regarding the study in general: Peripheral blood was collected at initial diagnosis, before any treatment. TCR V-J signatures able to tell the groups apart were searched for in a discovery cohort of approximately 95 patients, of whom roughly 42 had Graves' ophthalmopathy and 57 had stable Graves' hyperthyroidism. Prospective prediction of ophthalmopathy was tested in an independent validation cohort consisting of roughly 20 hyperthyroidism patients and more than 15 patients who later progressed to ophthalmopathy. The 95 to 100 discovery patients were randomly divided into training and test sets at a 7:3 ratio. In six Graves' hyperthyroidism patients, the study also compared T-cell repertoires from thyroid tissue with T-cell repertoires from blood. Once sampling was done, hyperthyroidism patients were given methimazole at a starting dose of 30 mg daily, whereas ophthalmopathy patients were given high-dose intravenous methylprednisolone. TCR Vbeta CDR3 sequencing of some 140 peripheral blood samples (about 45 ophthalmopathy, 70 to 85 hyperthyroidism and roughly 17 progressor patients) is reported in the paper.

General study outcomes and caveats: Most expanded thyroid clonotypes (frequency above 0.001) were also found in blood, which suggests that blood repertoires may mirror thyroid immune responses. No statistical method was used to set the sample size in advance, and investigators knew the group allocation. Ophthalmopathy was separated from stable hyperthyroidism by a 13 V-J signature model, with over 85% sensitivity and around 81% specificity obtained in cross-validation and 80%/75% obtained in testing. During validation, the model predicted progression to ophthalmopathy a median of about 6.5 months ahead of onset, with 70.59% sensitivity and 72.22% specificity.

The TCR beta CDR3 regions were amplified from RNA transcripts. For the first round of RT-PCR on the TCR CDR3, the HTBI primer set was used together with the Qiagen OneStep RT-PCR kit. Libraries were constructed in a second round of multiplex PCR, after which size selection and purification were performed. The libraries were sequenced on an Illumina HiSeq2000 using paired-end 100 bp reads. Processing in the source paper ran as follows. SOAPnuke was used to process the raw data, with reads discarded if the reads contained adapters or uncalled bases, had a mean Phred below 15, or lacked an exact constant-primer or identifier match. High-quality paired reads were merged with COPE v1.2.5, and unique nucleotide sequences were defined as clonotypes. MiTCR v1.1 was used to align the clonotypes against IMGT TRBV, TRBD and TRBJ reference segments. The analysis was restricted to V-J combinations with a frequency above 0.0001, which together covered 99% to 99.2% of the repertoires. A TCS score was defined as the ratio of F50 (clonal expansion) to E x V (chaos), with BLOSUM62-based TCRdist applied between CDR3 peptides within each V-J. Welch's t-statistics and random forest reduced just over 500 V-J features to about 12, which were used in a naive Bayes classifier (R e1071). TCRdb handled the public reads itself, with Q25 trimming in fastp and clone calling in MiXCR, and kept productive beta chains. Each CDR3 protein gets just one entry, which takes the most common genes and DNA from the rows behind it. TCRdb, not the authors, supplied the V and J calls. This sample gives a few hundred thousand distinct CDR3 sequences in total; around 20% of them show up just once. The ten largest clonotypes hold 40% of the sample.

Ophthalmopathy patients had moderately to severely active disease, with a Clinical Activity Score of 3 or more, a NOSPECS grade of 4 or more, and a disease duration of less than 3 months. Exclusion was applied to patients with uncontrolled infections, other autoimmune diseases, pregnancy or lactation. Diagnoses were established on the basis of clinical symptoms, serum thyroxine and TRAb, thyroid ultrasound, and orbital computed tomography. PBMCs were isolated from 8 to 10 ml of fresh peripheral blood by Ficoll-Paque density gradient centrifugation. Total RNA was extracted with Trizol reagent, and quality was checked on an Agilent 2100 Bioanalyzer. The CDR3 runs 15 residues from the cysteine to the phenylalanine. Just the 45-base CDR3 DNA is kept, in frame starting at base 1. CDR1 is given as SEHNR and CDR2 as FQNEAQ, both from the germline V gene (reference sequence). V gives up 6 bases and J gives up 6 bases, and the segment between their germline ends measures 20 bases.

Sequencing input: blood. The rearranged chain carries TRBV7-9 and TRBJ1-2, and the D gene may be TRBD1, 6 bases matching. The TCR was taken from a man aged 18 to 35 with Graves' ophthalmopathy. The base sequence is TGTGCCAGCAGAACACAGGGAGGGATAGCGGATGGCTACACCTTC. Protein translation: CASRTQGGIADGYTF. Extended through the reference TRBV7-9 and TRBJ1-2 proteins, this CDR3 yields the full variable domain: DTGVSQNPRHKITKRGQNVTFRCDPISEHNRLYWYRQTLGQGPEFLTYFQNEAQLEKSRLLSDRFSAERPKGSFSTLEIQRTEQGDSAMYLCASRTQGGIADGYTFGSGTRLTVV.